A selection of T cell receptor beta chains follows, all from one sample in a study of early T cells in non-severe SARS-CoV-2 infection. TCRdb redid the calling of the 5' RACE reads with MiXCR, one entry per CDR3 protein. This table holds 69,000 or so distinct CDR3 sequences, roughly an eighth found once. The source material was whole blood. These receptors all come from an adult who was a healthcare worker with PCR-confirmed SARS-CoV-2 infection or an uninfected control (not recorded which). Each CDR3 is given with its conserved first and last residue. Each record gives: CDR3 length, D gene, clone size, V gene, J gene, CDR3 protein, CDR3 DNA. The D gene is left open where the match is weak. Clone size is shown for a subset of rows, as once, few, many or a class of expanded clone.

>14|.|.|TRBV24-1|TRBJ1-5
CATSGSANIKPQHF
TGTGCCACCAGTGGCTCAGCTAACATCAAGCCCCAGCATTTT
>13|TRBD1|few|TRBV18|TRBJ2-7
CASSYGQDYEQYF
TGTGCCAGCTCATACGGACAGGACTACGAGCAGTACTTC
>13|.|many|TRBV20-1|TRBJ2-5
CSAPWTVGETQYF
TGCAGTGCTCCGTGGACTGTCGGAGAGACCCAGTACTTC
>13|.|few|TRBV11-2|TRBJ2-7
CASSPAGAAEQYF
TGTGCCAGCAGCCCTGCTGGGGCAGCCGAGCAGTACTTC
>17|TRBD1|many|TRBV2|TRBJ2-2
CASSERGTGKSTGELFF
TGTGCCAGCAGCGAAAGGGGGACAGGGAAGAGCACCGGGGAGCTGTTTTTT
>15|TRBD2|few|TRBV15|TRBJ2-5
CATSRQTSGIETQYF
TGTGCCACCAGCAGACAGACTAGCGGAATAGAGACCCAGTACTTC
>14|.|few|TRBV7-9|TRBJ2-3
CASTTWEFSITQYF
TGTGCCAGCACCACATGGGAGTTTTCGATTACGCAGTATTTT
>15|TRBD2|many|TRBV10-3|TRBJ2-7
CAVRETSGGAYEQYF
TGTGCCGTCAGGGAAACTAGCGGGGGGGCCTACGAGCAGTACTTC
>15|TRBD1|.|TRBV6-6|TRBJ1-2
CASIIQGVVGYGYTF
TGTGCCAGCATCATCCAGGGGGTCGTGGGCTATGGCTACACCTTC
>13|.|.|TRBV12-3/TRBV12-4|TRBJ1-1
CAGFRIMNTEAFF
TGTGCCGGATTCAGGATCATGAACACTGAAGCTTTCTTT
>11|.|.|TRBV3-1|TRBJ2-4
CASSQGGIQYF
TGTGCCAGCAGCCAAGGGGGCATTCAGTACTTC
>15|TRBD2|.|TRBV24-1|TRBJ2-3
CATSDLRTSPDTQYF
TGTGCCACCAGTGACCTCCGGACTAGCCCGGATACGCAGTATTTT
>15|TRBD1|many|TRBV7-9|TRBJ2-1
CATKGGTGRYNEQFF
TGTGCCACAAAAGGGGGGACAGGGAGATACAATGAGCAGTTCTTC
>16|.|many|TRBV6-4|TRBJ2-1
CASSEFESSNYNEQFF
TGTGCCAGCAGTGAATTTGAGTCAAGCAATTACAATGAGCAGTTCTTC
>18|TRBD2|many|TRBV6-1|TRBJ2-3
CASTPFPSSGGVTDTQYF
TGTGCCAGCACCCCCTTCCCTAGTAGCGGGGGCGTCACGGATACGCAGTATTTT
>16|.|.|TRBV27|TRBJ1-2
CASSPRQAPHNYGYTF
TGTGCCAGCAGTCCTCGACAGGCCCCTCATAACTATGGCTACACCTTC
>12|.|many|TRBV6-5|TRBJ1-1
CASSYSGVEAFF
TGTGCCAGCAGTTACTCGGGGGTTGAAGCTTTCTTT
>14|TRBD1|.|TRBV5-1|TRBJ2-5
CASSVTGLQETQYF
TGCGCCAGCAGCGTGACAGGGCTCCAAGAGACCCAGTACTTC
>13|.|few|TRBV30|TRBJ1-1
CAWSTGTNTEAFF
TGTGCCTGGTCCACAGGGACGAACACTGAAGCTTTCTTT
>13|.|.|TRBV10-3|TRBJ2-7
CAISSTGGVEQYF
TGTGCCATCAGCTCCACAGGGGGGGTCGAGCAGTACTTC